This passage covers 2 T cell receptor beta chains from one sample sequenced in a study of T-cell memory formation after mild COVID-19. TCRdb reprocessed the 5' RACE reads via MiXCR and lists one record per CDR3 protein. The table has about 350,000 distinct CDR3 sequences, approximately 13% seen once; the top ten hold 20% to 25%. The sample consisted of PBMCs or a T cell subset sorted from them (not recorded which). Receptor source: a man between 18 and 35 years old who had mild COVID-19 (a few samples of this study predate the infection). Cell type and time point are not known.

This clonotype has at least ten counts. The genes are TRBV6-5 and TRBJ2-5, with D possibly being TRBD1 or TRBD2 (7 bases each). CDR1 MNHEY and CDR2 SVGAGI come from the germline V gene. This CDR3 is built from 17 residues. V lost 0 bases and J lost 4, with 18 bases in between. For the CDR3, the DNA is TGTGCCAGCAGTTACTCAGGGGTAGCAGGGGGGGGAGAGACCCAGTACTTC. It codes for CASSYSGVAGGGETQYF.

Written as DNA, the CDR3 is TGTGCCAGCAGTCCATCCGACGGTGGAGGTCAGCCCCAGCATTTT. Protein sequence: CASSPSDGGGQPQHF. The chain employs TRBV6-5 and TRBJ1-5, with D unresolved. The CDR3 contains 15 residues. With 5 bases removed from V and 6 bases from J, the gap between germline ends came to 17 bases. CDR1 MNHEY and CDR2 SVGAGI come from the germline V gene.